This T cell receptor (beta chain) is drawn from a study of molecular identifiers for immune sequencing clone quantification (dated 2018 in TCRdb). About the investigation overall: For a replicate experiment, the RNA from either approximately 20,000 or 100,000 naive CD8 T cells was divided into five aliquots, and four of those aliquots went on to sequencing. The study was a methods study using CD8 T cells to benchmark molecular-identifier clustering-based TCR repertoire sequencing (MIDCIRS) and TCR RNA copy counting.

Libraries of naive CD8 T cells were generated from roughly 21,000 to 960,000 sorted cells, with 10%, 30% or 50% of the purified RNA used. Naive CD8 T cells, defined as CD8+CD4-CCR7+CD45RA+, were FACS-sorted into RLT Plus buffer on a BD FACSAria II. To test detection sensitivity, Jurkat RNA equivalent to approximately nine TCR copies was spiked into samples of roughly 18,000-1,000,000 naive CD8 T cells. Enrichment of CD8 T cells was done with RosetteSep CD8+ T Cell Enrichment Cocktail plus Ficoll-Paque, and ACK red cell lysis came afterward. The investigation overall reported the following: Identical TCR molecules sharing a barcode could cause highly expanded clone sizes to be underestimated. Around 2.9 recovered TCR RNA copies per cell were obtained by modeling, versus about 9.7 by digital PCR, implying a capture efficiency of 25% to 30%. Spiked-in Jurkat TCR RNA equivalent to a single cell was reported to be detectable even among 980,000 or so naive CD8 T cells. Clones above 20 RNA copies held over 97% of molecules in CMV-specific effector cells but under 1% in naive cells. Spiked-in Jurkat TCR RNA (10 copies' worth), which is not part of the donor repertoire, was contained in the naive libraries. When barcode sub-clustering was omitted, TCR diversity was inflated by chimeric consensus sequences, with chimeras reaching as high as 47%.

The CDR3 measures 15 amino acids from cysteine to phenylalanine. Kept here is only the CDR3 DNA, which spans 45 bases and is read in frame from base 1. The CDR1 and CDR2 encoded by the germline V gene are SGHTA and FQGNSA. V loses 3 bases of germline sequence and J loses 3 bases, and the interval between the two ends is 12 bases. The library came from PCR. Sequencer: NextSeq 500. Bulk TCR libraries were made following a previously described method, with the TCR primers given in Table S5. Total RNA was purified with the Qiagen AllPrep DNA/RNA kit. Before analysis, reads from multiple sequencing runs of the same library were pooled. As for the authors' bioinformatics: Reads were retained only if the reads had an exact TCR constant sequence, and the retained reads were trimmed to 150 nt and grouped according to their 12-nt molecular barcodes. Within each barcode group, reads were sub-clustered at a 15% Levenshtein threshold, and quality-weighted consensus sequences were built per RNA molecule. Non-functional sequences were discarded, and so were lower-count sequences lying one edit away from another sequence. Barcode sub-clusters with fewer than 20% of the maximum read count were removed, based on fitting two negative binomial distributions. TCRdb reanalyzed the raw reads on its own, using fastp at Q25 for trimming and MiXCR for clone calling, and kept in-frame beta chains. A single entry per CDR3 protein holds the most common genes and DNA from its merged rows. The V and J calls come from TCRdb's annotation, not from the publication. For this sample there are fewer than 350,000 distinct CDR3 sequences; roughly a quarter appear just once. The ten top clones hold roughly 0.7% of the sample.

This clonotype came up many times. Its antigen has not been determined. No much larger clone exists at a distance of one base, and base qualities are not known. This clonotype was sampled from a human donor in good health. Some libraries in this study had Jurkat cell RNA spiked in. This sequence uses TRBV7-2 and TRBJ1-3; the D gene is possibly TRBD1, with 5 bases matching. Sequencing was performed on naive CD8+ T cells from blood, with Jurkat cell RNA spiked in. According to the study, the label for this sample's cell subset or site signals: FACS-sorted CD8+CD4-CCR7+CD45RA+ naive T cells. The CDR3 sequence is CASSFGGEGGNTIYF. The nucleotide sequence is TGTGCCAGCAGCTTCGGGGGAGAAGGTGGAAACACCATATATTTT.